These T cell receptor beta chains were read from a single sample in a study of beta chain features in type 1 diabetes. Produced via immunoSEQ multiplex PCR; TCRdb's table is partial and in-frame only. The sample contains around 250,000 clones, more than 11% of which appear only once. Sequenced input: naive CD4+ T cells from blood. All receptors come from a man aged 25 to 40 with type 1 diabetes. CDR3s include the opening cysteine and the closing phenylalanine or tryptophan. D genes are given only for firm matches. The size of a clone is reported for some rows only, either as once, few or many, or as a class for expanded clones.

clone_size,d_call,j_call,v_call,cdr3_nt,cdr3_aa
few,.,TRBJ1-2,TRBV30,TGTGCCTGGAGTGTTGTGACAGATATTGGCTACACCTTC,CAWSVVTDIGYTF
.,TRBD2,TRBJ2-2,TRBV4-1,TGCGCCAGCAGCCAAGGACTAGCGGGACCAATAGCCGGGGAGCTGTTTTTT,CASSQGLAGPIAGELFF
few,TRBD2,TRBJ2-5,TRBV5-4,TGTGCCAGCAGCCCGGGGACTAGCGGGGGGTCAGAGACCCAGTACTTC,CASSPGTSGGSETQYF
few,TRBD1,TRBJ2-7,TRBV6-1,TGTGCCAGCACCGAGGGGGACAGCCACTACGAGCAGTACTTC,CASTEGDSHYEQYF
.,.,TRBJ1-2,TRBV6-1,TGTGCCAGCTTGGCCCCAGGTGGAAAGAGCTACACCTTC,CASLAPGGKSYTF
.,.,TRBJ1-1,TRBV5-4,TGTGCCAGCAGCCAGGACAGGAACACTGAAGCTTTCTTT,CASSQDRNTEAFF
few,TRBD1,TRBJ2-5,TRBV18,TGTGCCAGCTCCCAAGCGACAGGGGCGCAAGAGACCCAGTACTTC,CASSQATGAQETQYF
few,TRBD1,TRBJ2-5,TRBV5-4,TGTGCCAGCAGCTTGCAGGGGGCTGAAGAGACCCAGTACTTC,CASSLQGAEETQYF
.,TRBD1,TRBJ1-1,TRBV19,TGTGCCAGTAGCCCACAGGGGTCCGGCACTGAAGCTTTCTTT,CASSPQGSGTEAFF
.,.,TRBJ1-1,TRBV19,TGTGCCAGTAGTCCAGAATGGCAGGGTGAAGCTTTCTTT,CASSPEWQGEAFF
.,TRBD2,TRBJ2-3,TRBV5-1,TGCGCCAGCAGCCCCCCCGGAGCGGGGAGCACAGATACGCAGTATTTT,CASSPPGAGSTDTQYF
.,TRBD1,TRBJ2-7,TRBV18,TGTGCCAGCTCACCTAGGACAGGGGGCTCATACGAGCAGTACTTC,CASSPRTGGSYEQYF
.,TRBD1,TRBJ2-7,TRBV6-6,TGTGCCAGCAGAGACGGGACAGGGTCTGTCGAGCAGTACTTC,CASRDGTGSVEQYF
.,TRBD2,TRBJ2-1,TRBV7-9,TGTGCCAGCAGCTTAGCACTAGCGGGAGCGGTTGAGCAGTTCTTC,CASSLALAGAVEQFF
.,.,TRBJ1-4,TRBV4-1,TGCGCCAGCAGCCAAGTCCGGGAAAAACTGTTTTTT,CASSQVREKLFF
.,.,TRBJ2-3,TRBV7-9,TGTGCCAGCAGTCGAGGACAGCTGGATACGCAGTATTTT,CASSRGQLDTQYF
.,TRBD1,TRBJ1-6,TRBV6-6,TGTGCCAGCAGTGGCCTGGGACAGGGAAGTTCACCCCTCCACTTT,CASSGLGQGSSPLHF
once,TRBD2,TRBJ2-3,TRBV18,TGTGCCAGCTCACCCCTGCGGGGGGGCACAGATACGCAGTATTTT,CASSPLRGGTDTQYF
few,TRBD1,TRBJ2-7,TRBV18,TGTGCCAGCTCACCGCGGGACAGGGGGTACGAGCAGTACTTC,CASSPRDRGYEQYF
.,TRBD2,TRBJ2-1,TRBV2,TGTGCCAGCAGTCCCGGACTAGCCTCCTACAATGAGCAGTTCTTC,CASSPGLASYNEQFF
few,.,TRBJ2-1,TRBV25-1,TGTGCCAGCAGCCGGGGGTTCCCGAGCTCCTACAATGAGCAGTTCTTC,CASSRGFPSSYNEQFF
.,.,TRBJ1-5,TRBV19,TGTGCCAGTAGTTCCCCGTTCGGGACATCTAATCAGCCCCAGCATTTT,CASSSPFGTSNQPQHF
few,TRBD1,TRBJ2-7,TRBV19,TGTGCCAGTAGTCCCCTGAGCGGGACAGGGGTATACGAGCAGTACTTC,CASSPLSGTGVYEQYF
few,TRBD1,TRBJ1-5,TRBV4-1,TGCGCCAGCAGCCACGAACCGGGACAGGGGGCAGGGAGCAATCAGCCCCAGCATTTT,CASSHEPGQGAGSNQPQHF
.,TRBD1,TRBJ1-1,TRBV15,TGTGCCGCCAGGGACAGGGGACAACAGGTGGCTTTCTTT,CAARDRGQQVAFF
.,TRBD1,TRBJ1-1,TRBV6-6,TGTGCCAGCAGTTATAGGACAGGGGGAGGAATGACTGAAGCTTTCTTT,CASSYRTGGGMTEAFF
few,TRBD2,TRBJ2-5,TRBV30,TGTGCCTGGGGTCCCGGGACTAGCCAAGAGACCCAGTACTTC,CAWGPGTSQETQYF
.,.,TRBJ2-1,TRBV6-6,TGTGCCAGCAGCCGGACAGAAGACAATGAGCAGTTCTTC,CASSRTEDNEQFF
few,TRBD1,TRBJ2-3,TRBV25-1,TGTGCCAGCAGTCTACCCGGGACAGGGGCAGATACGCAGTATTTT,CASSLPGTGADTQYF
.,.,TRBJ2-1,TRBV7-9,TGTGCCAGCAGCTCACTAGCAAATGAGCAGTTCTTC,CASSSLANEQFF
.,TRBD2,TRBJ2-5,TRBV11-2,TGTGCCAGCAGCTTAGATCGGGGGGTATCCGGGGAGACCCAGTACTTC,CASSLDRGVSGETQYF
few,.,TRBJ1-5,TRBV18,TGTGCCAGCTCCCCCGACAGGATCAATCAGCCCCAGCATTTT,CASSPDRINQPQHF
few,TRBD1,TRBJ2-7,TRBV28,TGTGCCAGCATCCTACCGGGACAGAACTACGAGCAGTACTTC,CASILPGQNYEQYF
few,TRBD1,TRBJ2-3,TRBV4-2,TGTGCCAGCAGCCAAGGGACAGGGAGGTTTCCAGATACGCAGTATTTT,CASSQGTGRFPDTQYF
few,TRBD1,TRBJ2-7,TRBV6-6,TGTGCCAGCAGTTACGGGACAGGGGGCTTCTACGAGCAGTACTTC,CASSYGTGGFYEQYF
few,.,TRBJ2-5,TRBV9,TGTGCCAGCAGCACCCACGATCCAGATGGCGAGACCCAGTACTTC,CASSTHDPDGETQYF
.,.,TRBJ2-6,TRBV30,TGTGCCTGGAGTCCCCCAGGGGTCGGGGCCAACGTCCTGACTTTC,CAWSPPGVGANVLTF
.,TRBD1,TRBJ2-5,TRBV5-4,TGTGCCAGCAGCTCCCAGGGGGTCCAAGAGACCCAGTACTTC,CASSSQGVQETQYF
few,TRBD1,TRBJ2-7,TRBV4-1,TGCGCCAGCAGCTTCCAACGACAGGGGTCATACGAGCAGTACTTC,CASSFQRQGSYEQYF
few,.,TRBJ2-5,TRBV5-1,TGCGCCAGCAGCTTGGGAGCAGGGCGGCGAGAGACCCAGTACTTC,CASSLGAGRRETQYF
few,.,TRBJ2-1,TRBV7-8,TGTGCCAGCAGCTTGGGCAGGGGTATAGTTGAGCAGTTCTTC,CASSLGRGIVEQFF
few,.,TRBJ2-2,TRBV18,TGTGCCAGCTCACCCGACCTCAGGGGAGTGATGGCCGGGGAGCTGTTTTTT,CASSPDLRGVMAGELFF
few,TRBD1,TRBJ2-1,TRBV5-4,TGTGCCAGCAGCTCGCCTGGACAGGGCTACAATGAGCAGTTCTTC,CASSSPGQGYNEQFF
few,.,TRBJ2-3,TRBV4-1,TGCGCCAGCAGCCAAGGCGTAGGGGCAGATACGCAGTATTTT,CASSQGVGADTQYF
few,TRBD1,TRBJ1-1,TRBV10-3,TGTGCCATCGGACAGGGATCCGACACTGAAGCTTTCTTT,CAIGQGSDTEAFF
.,TRBD1,TRBJ1-2,TRBV30,TGTGCCTGGAGTGGGACAGGCCCGAGGGGCTACACCTTC,CAWSGTGPRGYTF
few,.,TRBJ2-1,TRBV19,TGTGCCAGTAGTATATCTAGCGTCCCGTACAATGAGCAGTTCTTC,CASSISSVPYNEQFF
few,.,TRBJ2-3,TRBV6-1,TGTGCCAGCAGTGATGGCGGAAGCACAGATACGCAGTATTTT,CASSDGGSTDTQYF
few,.,TRBJ2-3,TRBV6-1,TGTGCCAGCCGAAGCGGACGTGGCACAGATACGCAGTATTTT,CASRSGRGTDTQYF
.,TRBD1,TRBJ2-5,TRBV2,TGTGCCAGCCGGGACAGGGGGGAGACCCAGTACTTC,CASRDRGETQYF
.,.,TRBJ1-2,TRBV9,TGTGCCAGCAGCGCTCCCGACCCGACAGTAGCTGGCTACACCTTC,CASSAPDPTVAGYTF
few,TRBD2,TRBJ2-3,TRBV7-2,TGTGCCAGCAGCTTAGTGGGGGCTAGCGGGATCACAGATACGCAGTATTTT,CASSLVGASGITDTQYF
.,.,TRBJ1-2,TRBV23-1,TGCGCCAGCAGTCAATCGTGGAAGGGAGGCTATGGCTACACCTTC,CASSQSWKGGYGYTF
few,TRBD1,TRBJ2-7,TRBV5-1,TGCGCCAGCAGCTTGGAGCCCGGACAGGAAAAGGGATACGAGCAGTACTTC,CASSLEPGQEKGYEQYF
few,.,TRBJ1-1,TRBV9,TGTGCCAGCAGCGTAGCAATTGGCGGGTCTGAAGCTTTCTTT,CASSVAIGGSEAFF
few,.,TRBJ2-7,TRBV6-6,TGTGCCAGCAGTACACAGGGTTACGAGCAGTACTTC,CASSTQGYEQYF
.,.,TRBJ2-3,TRBV18,TGTGCCAGCTCACCAGGTGGGAGCCTCACAGATACGCAGTATTTT,CASSPGGSLTDTQYF
.,TRBD1,TRBJ1-5,TRBV30,TGTGCCTATGACAGGGGGCAAGTTCAGCCCCAGCATTTT,CAYDRGQVQPQHF
.,.,TRBJ2-4,TRBV28,TGTGCCAGCAGTCCCCCAGGGGCCAAAAACATTCAGTACTTC,CASSPPGAKNIQYF
.,.,TRBJ2-5,TRBV2,TGTGCCAGCAGTGAAAATCCCCCCGGACTCGGGTACTTC,CASSENPPGLGYF